This T cell receptor (beta chain) was identified in a study of cytomegalovirus exposure and HLA in healthy donors. Study in general: Approximately 83 million unique TCRs from HLA-typed donors were held in an early data release.

The study, taken as a whole, reports: It was reported in a later analysis that an Asian-associated ancestry cluster showed fewer N-insertions than the 666-donor mean. In a later analysis, HLA-C alleles had the fewest associated TCRs, DRB1 alleles the most. CMV serostatus stood as the only immune exposure information on hand.

With regard to this clone: Its antigen remains unknown.

The CDR3 extends over 14 amino acids. Per germline, CDR1 WSHSY and CDR2 SAAADI. The study ran its PCR with 60 Vbeta and 13 Jbeta primers. The assay was immunoSEQ multiplex PCR, and TCRdb's table has in-frame clones only and misses some. There are under 200,000 clones in the sample; more than 65% occur only once, and approximately 1.2% lies in the top ten. The sequencing input was PBMCs. V gene TRBV10-2 combines with J gene TRBJ2-5; 9 nucleotides line up with TRBD2. The J call may be in error: the DNA end matches TRBJ2-7 better. This TCR was sampled from a man aged 25 to 45 in good health and CMV-seronegative. Written as DNA, the CDR3 is TGCGCCAGCAGTGCGATGGCGGGAGGGGACGAGCAGTACTTC. Encoded protein: CASSAMAGGDEQYF.